Listed below are T cell receptor beta chains from one sample, sequenced in a study of cytomegalovirus exposure and HLA in healthy donors. Profiled with immunoSEQ multiplex PCR; TCRdb holds only in-frame clones, not every one. The sample lists about 260,000 clones; 90% were seen once. The specimen sequenced was PBMCs. The receptor set was obtained from a woman in her 30s in good health and CMV-seronegative. Each CDR3 is given with its conserved first and last residue.

>TRBV28
CASSTLWGNSYNEQFF
>TRBV4-1
CASSHQQGDQPQHF
>TRBV18
CASSPEDYRGNEQFF
>TRBV6-9
CASRHREVRTQYF
>TRBV30
CAWSVTPTGPINYGYTF
>TRBV18
CASSPIQGGGEQYF
>TRBV7-2
CASSLDRGSYGQYF
>TRBV5-1
CASSGFEGSTDTQYF
>TRBV7-9
CASSTGTSGNTGELFF
>TRBV5-5
CATLVLVQPQHF
>TRBV6-6
CASSYPGQGSGEQYF
>TRBV27
CASSQHSLSKNIQYF
>TRBV4-3
CASSQGPNYGYTF
>TRBV15
CATSTGTSGSFTDTQYF
>TRBV27
CASSLSSSGRAEDIQYF
>TRBV6-4
CASSAKNTGELFF
>TRBV29-1
CSVWGHRGNEQFF
>TRBV4-1
CASSQTTFNEKLFF
>TRBV13
CASSLGLAGGEQYF
>TRBV4-2
CASSQAGTSGGIYNEQFF
>TRBV5-1
CASSLETGLRNEQYF
>TRBV28
CASSLGGVETQYF
>TRBV19
CASSPLAGRANEQFF
>TRBV2
CARLDRSGSEAFF
>TRBV27
CASSWGLAGGELFF
>TRBV28
CVVAGANVLTF
>TRBV7-8
CASSPDGTGDYEQYF
>TRBV6-6
CASSYGGGATNEKLFF
>TRBV28
CASSRGSGSRTDTQYF
>TRBV11-2
CASSSRPRAQYF
>TRBV2
CASSEAEVETQYF
>TRBV15
CATSRDRGESGYGYTF
>TRBV5-6
CASSLEGAYYEQYF
>TRBV7-2
CASSPVIVGNEQFF
>TRBV27
CASSLKTGGTDTQYF
>TRBV2
CASSEGTSALYTQYF
>TRBV29-1
CSVEDRNRDRGTDTQYF
>TRBV6-5
CASSYQTSGRADTQYF
>TRBV7-8
CASSSIDRTPDTQYF
>TRBV7-2
CASSLSSGKYNEQFF
>TRBV2
CASKVTLLAAYNEQFF
>TRBV4-3
CASSQGTGANHEQYF
>TRBV6-5
CASSYLGSGELFF
>TRBV7-9
CASSPAWGFAYEQYF
>TRBV4-2
CASSQVQAIGEKLFF
>TRBV6-5
CASRVLGAQETQYF
>TRBV5-5
CASSFAPQGASGNTIYF
>TRBV30
CAWSVQGYEQYF
>TRBV2
CASRVDRMAETQYF
>TRBV5-8
CASSGDYYEQYF
>TRBV4-2
CASSQDWAQGSTDTQYF
>TRBV11-3
CASSLRGTDTQYF
>TRBV7-3
CASSPRYDNEQFF